This is a list of T cell receptor beta chains from one sample in a study of T cell responses to AZD1222 COVID-19 vaccine. The repertoire was sequenced with immunoSEQ multiplex PCR; TCRdb's copy has only in-frame clones and lacks some. The table lists about 120,000 clones, 80% to 90% of them singletons. The sample was peripheral blood, taken on day 0 of AZD1222 vaccination. The receptors were sampled from an adult in good health. Both conserved end residues are part of each CDR3. D genes are given only for firm matches. Some rows have no size entry. The others give once, few or many, or a class for an expanded clone.

len | abundance | d_gene | j_gene | v_gene | CDR3aa | CDR3nt
16 | . | TRBD1 | TRBJ1-3 | TRBV6-5 | CASSYSGDRAGNTIYF | TGTGCCAGCAGTTACTCGGGGGACAGGGCTGGAAACACCATATATTTT
13 | once | . | TRBJ1-1 | TRBV30 | CAWTSALNTEAFF | TGTGCCTGGACTTCGGCACTGAACACTGAAGCTTTCTTT
17 | once | TRBD1 | TRBJ2-5 | TRBV6-2/TRBV6-3 | CASSYSPHGTDQETQYF | TGTGCCAGCAGTTACTCTCCTCATGGGACAGACCAAGAGACCCAGTACTTC
15 | . | . | TRBJ1-5 | TRBV7-6 | CASSLELGLNQPQHF | TGTGCCAGCAGCCTAGAGTTGGGCCTAAATCAGCCCCAGCATTTT
16 | few | . | TRBJ2-5 | TRBV5-1 | CASSAVTRGRQETQYF | TGCGCCAGCAGCGCCGTTACCAGGGGACGGCAAGAGACCCAGTACTTC
15 | . | TRBD1 | TRBJ2-7 | TRBV3-1/TRBV3-2 | CASSPAGQGSYEQYF | TGTGCCAGCAGCCCCGCGGGACAGGGGTCCTACGAGCAGTACTTC
13 | . | . | TRBJ1-3 | TRBV19 | CASSEGSGNTIYF | TGTGCCAGTAGTGAAGGCAGCGGAAACACCATATATTTT
14 | . | TRBD2 | TRBJ2-1 | TRBV5-5 | CASSRLAGENEQFF | TGTGCCAGCAGTCGACTAGCGGGAGAAAATGAGCAGTTCTTC
14 | . | . | TRBJ2-6 | TRBV27 | CASSLSSGANVLTF | TGTGCCAGCAGTTTATCCAGTGGGGCCAACGTCCTGACTTTC
15 | . | TRBD2 | TRBJ2-1 | TRBV13 | CASSPGPGGYNEQFF | TGTGCCAGCAGCCCCGGCCCCGGGGGGTACAATGAGCAGTTCTTC
13 | . | . | TRBJ1-1 | TRBV12-5 | CASGRGENTEAFF | TGTGCTAGTGGTCGAGGGGAGAACACTGAAGCTTTCTTT
15 | . | TRBD1 | TRBJ2-2 | TRBV27 | CASSLTGDRTGELFF | TGTGCCAGCAGTTTAACCGGGGACAGGACCGGGGAGCTGTTTTTT
15 | . | . | TRBJ2-1 | TRBV7-3 | CASSLSRNSYNEQFF | TGTGCCAGCAGCTTATCCAGAAACTCCTACAATGAGCAGTTCTTC
15 | . | . | TRBJ1-2 | TRBV7-9 | CASSLRQQSNYGYTF | TGTGCCAGCAGCTTACGACAACAGAGTAACTATGGCTACACCTTC
14 | once | . | TRBJ1-2 | TRBV25-1 | CASSSIGYRDGYTF | TGTGCCAGCAGTTCCATAGGATACAGGGATGGCTACACCTTC
16 | . | TRBD1 | TRBJ1-4 | TRBV18 | CASSPTARTGDEKLFF | TGTGCCAGCTCACCGACCGCAAGGACAGGGGATGAAAAACTGTTTTTT
13 | . | . | TRBJ1-2 | TRBV7-2 | CASSLARADGYTF | TGTGCCAGCAGCTTAGCGCGTGCGGATGGCTACACCTTC
14 | . | . | TRBJ2-2 | TRBV10-3 | CAITNRVNTGELFF | TGTGCCATCACCAATAGAGTGAACACCGGGGAGCTGTTTTTT
16 | once | . | TRBJ1-6 | TRBV7-8 | CASSLGGGTYNSPLHF | TGTGCCAGCAGCTTAGGAGGTGGGACCTATAATTCACCCCTCCACTTT
12 | . | TRBD2 | TRBJ2-7 | TRBV5-1 | CASSASGSEQYF | TGCGCCAGCAGTGCTAGCGGGTCCGAGCAGTACTTC
15 | . | . | TRBJ1-5 | TRBV15 | CATSREGGGNQPQHF | TGTGCCACCAGCAGAGAGGGGGGGGGCAATCAGCCCCAGCATTTT
12 | . | . | TRBJ1-3 | TRBV2 | CASRGPGNTIYF | TGTGCCAGCAGGGGACCGGGAAACACCATATATTTT
15 | . | . | TRBJ1-6 | TRBV25-1 | CASSETQTPNSPLHF | TGTGCCAGCAGTGAGACACAGACGCCTAATTCACCCCTCCACTTT
14 | . | TRBD1 | TRBJ1-4 | TRBV13 | CASSLGTGGEKLFF | TGTGCCAGCAGTCTCGGGACAGGGGGAGAAAAACTGTTTTTT
9 | . | . | TRBJ1-1 | TRBV27 | CASRREAFF | TGTGCCAGCAGAAGGGAAGCTTTCTTT
13 | . | . | TRBJ1-1 | TRBV7-9 | CASRGTLNTEAFF | TGTGCCAGCAGGGGTACCCTCAACACTGAAGCTTTCTTT
18 | . | TRBD1 | TRBJ1-2 | TRBV9 | CASTTGGPDRGLIYGYTF | TGTGCCAGCACCACGGGGGGACCGGACAGGGGGCTAATCTATGGCTACACCTTC
14 | . | . | TRBJ2-3 | TRBV27 | CASALDVSYDTQYF | TGTGCCAGTGCACTAGATGTATCATACGATACGCAGTATTTT
12 | . | . | TRBJ1-4 | TRBV19 | CASSSPSEKLFF | TGTGCCAGTAGTTCCCCCTCCGAAAAACTGTTTTTT
11 | . | . | TRBJ1-1 | TRBV10-3 | CAISDGTEAFF | TGTGCCATCAGTGATGGGACTGAAGCTTTCTTT
16 | . | . | TRBJ1-1 | TRBV5-1 | CASSFPLGGMNTEAFF | TGCGCCAGCAGCTTCCCCCTCGGGGGGATGAACACTGAAGCTTTCTTT
17 | . | . | TRBJ2-3 | TRBV4-1 | CASSQGYGRGSKDTQYF | TGCGCCAGCAGCCAAGGATACGGCAGGGGCTCCAAGGATACGCAGTATTTT
17 | . | TRBD2 | TRBJ2-1 | TRBV27 | CASSPGRTSGGHNEQFF | TGTGCCAGCAGTCCAGGTCGGACTAGCGGGGGGCACAATGAGCAGTTCTTC
16 | . | TRBD1 | TRBJ1-4 | TRBV5-4 | CASSLGSGQGGEKLFF | TGTGCCAGCAGCTTGGGCTCGGGACAGGGAGGTGAAAAACTGTTTTTT
13 | . | . | TRBJ1-4 | TRBV7-2 | CASSLDLTTPLFF | TGTGCCAGCAGCTTAGACCTAACGACACCACTGTTTTTT
15 | . | TRBD1 | TRBJ1-2 | TRBV6-2/TRBV6-3 | CASSYWETGVDGYTF | TGTGCCAGCAGTTACTGGGAGACAGGGGTGGATGGCTACACCTTC
16 | . | . | TRBJ1-5 | TRBV6-2/TRBV6-3 | CASSQYPWGSNQPQHF | TGTGCCAGCAGCCAATACCCCTGGGGTAGCAATCAGCCCCAGCATTTT
16 | once | . | TRBJ2-1 | TRBV7-3 | CASSLSPASSYNEQFF | TGTGCCAGCAGCTTAAGCCCGGCTAGCAGCTACAATGAGCAGTTCTTC
13 | . | . | TRBJ1-1 | TRBV4-3 | CASSQDRNTEAFF | TGCGCCAGCAGCCAAGATCGTAACACTGAAGCTTTCTTT
13 | . | TRBD2 | TRBJ2-7 | TRBV4-3 | CASSQGAGGEQYF | TGCGCCAGCAGCCAGGGGGCGGGAGGAGAGCAGTACTTC
13 | . | . | TRBJ2-7 | TRBV29-1 | CSVVGVLTYEQYF | TGCAGCGTTGTAGGGGTCCTGACCTACGAGCAGTACTTC
11 | once | . | TRBJ2-5 | TRBV7-2 | CASSSQETQYF | TGTGCCAGCAGCTCACAAGAGACCCAGTACTTC
13 | . | . | TRBJ1-3 | TRBV9 | CASSAHPGNTIYF | TGTGCCAGCAGCGCCCATCCCGGAAACACCATATATTTT
18 | . | . | TRBJ1-2 | TRBV6-2/TRBV6-3 | CASSYSFQRERVNYGYTF | TGTGCCAGCAGTTACTCATTTCAGCGTGAGAGAGTTAACTATGGCTACACCTTC
14 | few | . | TRBJ2-7 | TRBV7-2 | CASSLALGKYEQYF | TGTGCCAGCAGCTTAGCGCTCGGGAAATACGAGCAGTACTTC
15 | . | . | TRBJ1-1 | TRBV6-2/TRBV6-3 | CASSYPGQGNTEAFF | TGTGCCAGCAGTTACCCGGGACAAGGGAACACTGAAGCTTTCTTT
14 | . | TRBD1 | TRBJ1-2 | TRBV28 | CASSQQGQPRGYTF | TGTGCCAGCAGCCAACAGGGACAGCCGCGGGGCTACACCTTC
16 | . | . | TRBJ1-1 | TRBV5-1 | CASSFSPLARDTEAFF | TGCGCCAGCAGCTTTTCCCCCCTAGCCCGGGACACTGAAGCTTTCTTT
15 | . | . | TRBJ1-2 | TRBV3-1/TRBV3-2 | CASSQDGPNPYGYTF | TGTGCCAGCAGCCAAGATGGCCCGAACCCCTATGGCTACACCTTC
14 | . | . | TRBJ1-2 | TRBV28 | CASSRHMVDYGYTF | TGTGCCAGCAGTCGACACATGGTTGACTATGGCTACACCTTC
15 | . | . | TRBJ1-6 | TRBV15 | CATNFRGGLDSPLHF | TGTGCCACCAACTTCAGGGGAGGTCTCGATTCACCCCTCCACTTT